This T cell receptor (beta chain) was recovered during a study of blood T cell repertoires in COVID-19. Turning to the study itself: Sources were T cells, B-cell-depleted T cells, or PBMCs; the material itself was cDNA or gDNA.

Cohorts were based on clinical histories the participants reported. Donors of Cohort 3 who recovered were those that had two negative PCRs, clearance, or symptom resolution. Methods used by the authors: Scientists estimated how many nucleated cells there were by amplifying reference gene primers. Assay: immunoSEQ multiplex PCR; the TCRdb copy retains only in-frame clones and omits some. That table furnishes V, J and clone size, whereas the DNA furnished D and trimming. The sample records about 330,000 clones, 87% being singletons. Germline V gene lookup returns CDR1 SQVTM and CDR2 ANQGSEA. Deletions cut 3 bases from V and 9 bases from J, with 11 bases between. The CDR3 contains 11 residues.

This sequence joins TRBV29-1 and TRBJ1-1, with D hard to call. The source is a woman aged 30 to 39 who had recovered from COVID-19. Input material: PBMCs or T cells enriched from blood (not recorded which). The CDR3 coding sequence is TGCAGCGTTGAGCGGCCGGGAAAAGCTTTCTTT. As protein: CSVERPGKAFF.